The 32 T cell receptor beta chains listed next were all sequenced from one sample in a study of cytomegalovirus exposure and HLA in healthy donors. Vbeta (60) and Jbeta (13) primers were used in the PCR. Sequenced by immunoSEQ multiplex PCR; TCRdb stores in-frame clones only, minus some. The sample lists 240,000 or so clones, about 80% occurring once. Material for sequencing was PBMCs. These receptors were collected from a woman aged 55-75 years in good health and CMV-seropositive.

This chain uses TRBV10-1 with TRBJ2-1; 9 bases are shared with TRBD2. The CDR3 contains 15 residues. With V trimmed by 6 bases and J by 10 bases, 13 bases remained unmatched. The V gene's germline CDR1 is WNHNN and CDR2 SYGVQD (reference sequence). This CDR3 reads CASSFGEAGGGEQFF. CDR3 DNA: TGCGCCAGCAGCTTCGGGGAAGCGGGAGGCGGCGAGCAGTTCTTC.

This clone was seen just once. The CDR3 coding sequence is TGTGCCAGCAGTTTCAGCAATGAGCAGTTCTTC. Residues: CASSFSNEQFF. V is TRBV27 and J is TRBJ2-1; D is ambiguous. The V and J ends lost 3 bases and 6 bases respectively, with 3 bases between them. The CDR3 is made up of 11 amino acids. Germline V gene data show CDR1 as MNHEY and CDR2 as SMNVEV (reference sequence).

The table lists this clone with a count of one. This sequence joins TRBV9 and TRBJ2-7; the D gene is possibly TRBD2 (6 bases). Per germline, CDR1 SGDLS and CDR2 YYNGEE. CDR3 length: 13 amino acids. Trimming took 4 bases from V and 8 from J, leaving 16 bases between them. CDR3 DNA sequence: TGTGCCAGCAGCCCCGGAGGGCGGGAACAGCAGTACTTC. This encodes CASSPGGREQQYF.

The CDR3 is CASSESRLAGEEQFF. Written as DNA, the CDR3 is TGCGCCAGCAGTGAGTCAAGGCTAGCGGGAGAAGAGCAGTTCTTC. The V and J genes are TRBV10-1 and TRBJ2-1, with 10 positions matching TRBD2. Germline-derived CDR1 and CDR2 are WNHNN and SYGVQD (reference sequence). After removal of 0 bases from V and 10 bases from J, the junction contained 6 bases not matched to a gene. CDR3 length equals 15 residues.

The chain is built from TRBV2 and TRBJ2-1; 11 bases agree with TRBD2. V lost 6 bases to trimming and J lost 4 bases; unmatched junction nucleotides: 5. Germline-derived CDR1 and CDR2 are SNHLY and FYNNEI. The CDR3 is 15 residues long. CDR3 region: CASSGGLADYNEQFF. CDR3 bases: TGTGCCAGCAGCGGGGGACTAGCGGATTACAATGAGCAGTTCTTC.

This chain links TRBV30 with TRBJ1-1; 7 positions match TRBD1. The germline CDR1 and CDR2 sequences are GTSNPN and SVGIG (reference sequence). With 3 bases clipped from V and 7 bases from J, the junction kept 11 bases outside the gene matches. The CDR3 runs to 14 residues. The chain's CDR3 is CAWRETGKTYEAFF. The DNA of the CDR3 is TGTGCCTGGAGGGAGACAGGGAAAACCTATGAAGCTTTCTTT.

This chain joins TRBV11-3 and TRBJ2-2, with D tentatively TRBD1 (6 bases). The CDR3 contains 14 residues. Germline assignment: CDR1 SGHNT and CDR2 YENEEA. V was pared by 6 bases and J by 6 bases, with 14 bases between. Here the CDR3 reads CASRGATNPGELFF. Written as DNA, the CDR3 is TGTGCCAGCAGGGGGGCCACTAACCCCGGGGAGCTGTTTTTT.

The chain joins TRBV7-3 to TRBJ2-7; a weak D match, TRBD2 (6 bases). The CDR3 totals 15 residues. The germline V and J ends were trimmed by 5 bases and 5 bases, with 19 bases remaining between them. Germline values: CDR1 SGHTA, CDR2 FQGTGA. The DNA of the CDR3 is TGTGCCAGCAGCCCAACGGGACTGGCGGGCAACGAGCAGTACTTC. Protein sequence: CASSPTGLAGNEQYF.

A few counts support this clone. This chain uses TRBV10-2 with TRBJ2-1; D not resolved. The CDR3 spans 12 residues. V lost 1 base and J lost 9, with 7 bases in between. CDR1 is WSHSY and CDR2 is SAAADI in the germline V gene. The DNA of the CDR3 is TGCGCCAGCAGTGAGTACGAGCTTGAGCAGTTCTTC. Translating gives CASSEYELEQFF.

The V and J genes are TRBV28 and TRBJ1-1; D gene unclear. CDR1 is MDHEN, CDR2 SYDVKM, per germline. V was cut by 1 base and J by 7 bases, with 13 bases left in between. The CDR3 extends over 14 amino acids. The CDR3 spells CASSLSGLQVEAFF. The CDR3, as DNA: TGTGCCAGCAGTTTATCAGGCCTCCAGGTTGAAGCTTTCTTT.

The chain carries TRBV10-3 and TRBJ2-7, with 10 positions matching TRBD2. Looked up from germline, CDR1 is ENHRY and CDR2 is SYGVKD. The CDR3 is 16 residues long. After removal of 0 bases from V and 3 bases from J, the junction contained 5 bases not matched to a gene. The CDR3 DNA is TGTGCCATCAGTGAGTCGCCTTCTAGCGGGAGCTACGAGCAGTACTTC. Amino acid sequence: CAISESPSSGSYEQYF.

The rearrangement links TRBV7-2 to TRBJ2-7; 8 bases agree with TRBD1. V was clipped by 5 bases and J by 4 bases; unmatched bases: 7. CDR1 is SGHTA and CDR2 is FQGNSA in the germline V gene. The length of the CDR3 is 14 residues. Here the CDR3 DNA reads TGTGCCAGCAGCCTCGGACAGGGCGGATACGAGCAGTACTTC. Translation gives CASSLGQGGYEQYF.

The chain has TRBV19 and TRBJ1-2; D may be TRBD1 (6 bases). The CDR3 is 13 residues long. Germline V gene lookup returns CDR1 LNHDA and CDR2 SQIVND (reference sequence). V lost 5 bases and J lost 8, with 15 bases in between. In DNA form, the CDR3 reads TGTGCCAGTAGTCCTGGGACATTAGAAGGCTACACCTTC. Residues: CASSPGTLEGYTF.

V usage is TRBV6-1 and J usage is TRBJ1-2; D remains ambiguous. Germline V CDR1 and CDR2: MNHNS, SASEGT. V dropped 2 bases and J dropped 1 base, with 8 bases sitting between them. This CDR3 has 14 amino acids. The CDR3 nucleotides read TGTGCCAGCAGTGAACTAACTGTTAACTATGGCTACACCTTC. As protein: CASSELTVNYGYTF.

A single count supports this clone. This chain connects TRBV10-3 to TRBJ2-5, with a possible D match to TRBD2 (5 bases). In germline, CDR1 is ENHRY, CDR2 SYGVKD. This CDR3 is 13 amino acids long. Deletions cut 8 bases from V and 4 bases from J, with 14 bases between. CDR3 coding DNA: TGTGCCATCGCGGGCACCTCCCGAGAGACCCAGTACTTC. This codes for CAIAGTSRETQYF.

The gene calls are TRBV21-1 and TRBJ2-4; the D segment call TRBD2 is taken from the table without a DNA check. TRBV21-1 is described as a pseudogene. CDR3 length equals 14 residues. The CDR3 loop is CASSTLLAKNIQYF. The DNA of the CDR3 is TGTGCCAGCAGCACTTTACTAGCCAAAAACATTCAGTACTTC.

This clone was seen a handful of times. The CDR3 spells CASNQNGGHTDTQYF. In DNA, the CDR3 is TGTGCCAGCAATCAGAACGGGGGTCACACAGATACGCAGTATTTT. The V and J genes are TRBV2 and TRBJ2-3; possibly TRBD2 for D (6 bases). There are 15 residues in the CDR3. V was clipped by 7 bases and J by 2 bases, with 16 bases between them. Germline V gene sequence: CDR1 SNHLY, CDR2 FYNNEI.

The gene calls are TRBV5-1 and TRBJ2-7; 9 nucleotides agree with TRBD1. The V gene end was trimmed by 1 base and the J gene end by 5 bases; junction bases not matched to a gene: 7. The CDR3 loop spans 15 amino acids. The germline gives CDR1 SGHRS, CDR2 YFSETQ. For the CDR3, the DNA is TGCGCCAGCAGCTTGCAGACAGGGGGAACCAACGAGCAGTACTTC. Translation gives CASSLQTGGTNEQYF.

The chain joins TRBV30 to TRBJ1-5; a possible D gene is TRBD1 (6 bases). Trimming took off 3 bases at V and 5 bases at J, with 8 bases between the two ends. The CDR3 spans 12 residues. Germline values: CDR1 GTSNPN, CDR2 SVGIG (reference sequence). CDR3: CAWSPGDQPQHF. The CDR3 DNA sequence: TGTGCCTGGAGCCCAGGGGATCAGCCCCAGCATTTT.

The chain is built from TRBV29-1 and TRBJ2-1, with 13 positions matching TRBD2. CDR1 and CDR2 (germline): SQVTM, ANQGSEA. Trimming removed 6 bases from V and 3 bases from J; junction bases left unmatched: 5. The CDR3 totals 15 residues. Here the CDR3 reads CSVRTSGSFYNEQFF. The DNA for the CDR3 is TGCAGCGTCCGGACTAGCGGGAGTTTCTACAATGAGCAGTTCTTC.

The chain couples TRBV27 to TRBJ1-1, with 8 bases matching TRBD1. The ends lost 5 bases at V and 4 bases at J; junction bases unmatched: 6. CDR1 is MNHEY, CDR2 SMNVEV, per germline (reference sequence). CDR3 size: 14 residues. In DNA form, the CDR3 reads TGTGCCAGCAGTGCGCAGGGGGCGGGCACTGAAGCTTTCTTT. Translation: CASSAQGAGTEAFF.

This clone was observed once. The V and J genes are TRBV5-4 and TRBJ1-3, with TRBD1 matching 9 bases. The CDR3 runs 17 residues. Per germline, CDR1 SGHNT and CDR2 YYREEE (reference sequence). V shed 2 bases and J 0 bases; nucleotides not matched to a gene: 6. The CDR3 spells CASSLGTGPNSGNTIYF. Here the CDR3 DNA reads TGTGCCAGCAGCTTAGGGACAGGGCCCAACTCTGGAAACACCATATATTTT.

This clone was observed a single time. One end of the junction is discordant with germline, which a read error may explain. The V gene is TRBV7-9, the J gene TRBJ1-1; TRBD1 agrees at 7 bases. Germline V CDR1 and CDR2: SEHNR, FQNEAQ (reference sequence). The CDR3 is 15 residues long. DNA of the CDR3: TGTTCCAGCAGCTCAGGACAGGCGAGGAACACTGAAGCTTTCTTT. Residues: CSSSSGQARNTEAFF.

V and J are TRBV19 and TRBJ2-5, with 9 bases identical to TRBD2. V dropped 6 bases and J dropped 5; count of bases not matched to a gene: 10. The CDR3 has 15 amino acids. Germline loops: CDR1 LNHDA, CDR2 SQIVND (reference sequence). This CDR3 reads CASREAGGPFETQYF. CDR3 DNA: TGTGCCAGTAGGGAGGCGGGAGGGCCGTTTGAGACCCAGTACTTC.

V gene TRBV28 combines with J gene TRBJ1-1; 7 bases are shared with TRBD1. The CDR3 runs to 13 residues. Germline-derived CDR1 and CDR2 are MDHEN and SYDVKM. V lost 11 bases and J lost 11; bases outside the gene matches: 17. Written as DNA, the CDR3 is TGTGCCGTTTTCAAGACAGGGCCTCTTAGGGCTTTCTTT. Translated: CAVFKTGPLRAFF.

This clone occurred a few times. CDR3 amino acids: CASSPWEGREQYF. CDR3 coding DNA: TGTGCCAGCAGCCCATGGGAGGGCCGCGAGCAGTACTTC. The chain couples TRBV9 to TRBJ2-7; 7 bases are a match to TRBD2. This CDR3 contains 13 residues. Germline trimming cut 4 bases from V and 6 bases from J; bases unmatched to any gene: 7. CDR1 and CDR2 (germline): SGDLS, YYNGEE.

The rearrangement uses TRBV6-5 and TRBJ2-5; 7 bases align to TRBD2. The V gene's germline CDR1 is MNHEY and CDR2 SVGAGI. This CDR3 is built from 16 residues. Germline trimming cut 2 bases from V and 1 base from J; bases unmatched to any gene: 7. In DNA form, the CDR3 reads TGTGCCAGCAGTTACACCGGGGCTAGCGGCCAAGAGACCCAGTACTTC. Protein: CASSYTGASGQETQYF.

The chain recombines TRBV10-3 with TRBJ2-3; a possible D gene is TRBD2 (5 bases). Trimming pared 11 bases from V and 2 bases from J, leaving 17 bases between. Germline CDR1 and CDR2: ENHRY and SYGVKD. This CDR3 is built from 14 residues. The CDR3: CASSGISYTDTQYF. Written as DNA, the CDR3 is TGTGCCTCCTCCGGGATCAGCTACACAGATACGCAGTATTTT.

J is TRBJ2-7 and V is TRBV11-2; D remains unclear. Per germline, CDR1 SGHAT and CDR2 FQNNGV. The CDR3 spans 15 residues. Trimming stripped 7 bases from V and 1 base from J, with 17 bases between. The CDR3, as DNA: TGTGCCAGCATCCTAGAGCCAGGTACTTCCTACGAGCAGTACTTC. It encodes CASILEPGTSYEQYF.

V is TRBV9 and J is TRBJ1-2; D uncertain. Germline V gives CDR1 SGDLS, CDR2 YYNGEE. The CDR3 length is 13 residues. V lost 0 bases to trimming and J lost 4 bases, with 7 bases between them. The CDR3 loop reads CASSVDTGYGYTF. CDR3 DNA sequence: TGTGCCAGCAGCGTAGACACGGGCTATGGCTACACCTTC.

The V and J genes are TRBV28 and TRBJ1-4; 9 positions match TRBD1. Trimming removed 7 bases from V and 0 bases from J; junction bases left unmatched: 15. Germline values: CDR1 MDHEN, CDR2 SYDVKM. This CDR3 has 19 residues. The CDR3 is CASTPDRGIVVATNEKLFF. DNA of the CDR3: TGTGCCAGCACCCCAGACAGGGGGATAGTAGTTGCAACTAATGAAAAACTGTTTTTT.

The chain links TRBV28 to TRBJ1-4, with 7 bases fitting TRBD1. Germline trimming cut 2 bases from V and 4 bases from J; bases unmatched to any gene: 7. This CDR3 contains 16 residues. Germline CDR1 reads MDHEN; CDR2 reads SYDVKM. CDR3 region: CASSLKSWDSNEKLFF. As DNA, the CDR3 is TGTGCCAGCAGTTTAAAGAGTTGGGACAGTAATGAAAAACTGTTTTTT.